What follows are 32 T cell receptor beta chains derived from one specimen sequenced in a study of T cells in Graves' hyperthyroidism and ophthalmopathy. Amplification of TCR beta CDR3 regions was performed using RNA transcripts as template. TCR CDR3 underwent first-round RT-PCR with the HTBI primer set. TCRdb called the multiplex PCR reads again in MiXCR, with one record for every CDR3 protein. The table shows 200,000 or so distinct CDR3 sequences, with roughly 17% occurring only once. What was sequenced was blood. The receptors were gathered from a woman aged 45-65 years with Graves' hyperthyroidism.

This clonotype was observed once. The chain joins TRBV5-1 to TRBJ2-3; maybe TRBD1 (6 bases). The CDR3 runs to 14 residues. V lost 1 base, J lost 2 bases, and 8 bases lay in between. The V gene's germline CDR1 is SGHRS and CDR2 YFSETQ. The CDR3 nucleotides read TGCGCCAGCAGCTTGACAGGGACCACAGATACGCAGTATTTT. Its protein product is CASSLTGTTDTQYF. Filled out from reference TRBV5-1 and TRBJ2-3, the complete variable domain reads KAGVTQTPRYLIKTRGQQVTLSCSPISGHRSVSWYQQTPGQGLQFLFEYFSETQRNKGNFPGRFSGRQFSNSRSEMNVSTLELGDSALYLCASSLTGTTDTQYFGPGTRLTVL.

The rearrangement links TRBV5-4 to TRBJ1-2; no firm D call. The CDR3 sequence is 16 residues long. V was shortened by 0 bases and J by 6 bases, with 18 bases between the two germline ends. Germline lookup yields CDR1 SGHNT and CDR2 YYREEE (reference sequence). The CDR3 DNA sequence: TGTGCCAGCAGCTTGGGCGGCAGGCTCCCTGGCGATGGCTACACCTTC. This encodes CASSLGGRLPGDGYTF.

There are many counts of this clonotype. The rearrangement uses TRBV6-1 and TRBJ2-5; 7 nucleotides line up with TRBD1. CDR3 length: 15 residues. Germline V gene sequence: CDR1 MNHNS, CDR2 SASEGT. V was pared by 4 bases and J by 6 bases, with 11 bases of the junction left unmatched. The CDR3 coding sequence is TGTGCCAGCAGTGGGCGGTGGACAGGCCCGAAGACCCAGTACTTC. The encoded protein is CASSGRWTGPKTQYF.

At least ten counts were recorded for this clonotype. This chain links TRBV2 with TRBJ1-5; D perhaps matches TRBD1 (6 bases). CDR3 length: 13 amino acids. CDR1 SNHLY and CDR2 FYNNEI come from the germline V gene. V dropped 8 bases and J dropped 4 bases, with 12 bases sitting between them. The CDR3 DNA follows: TGTGCCAGCGGGACAATTTCTAATCAGCCCCAGCATTTT. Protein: CASGTISNQPQHF. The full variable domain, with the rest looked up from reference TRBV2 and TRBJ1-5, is EPEVTQTPSHQVTQMGQEVILRCVPISNHLYFYWYRQILGQKVEFLVSFYNNEISEKSEIFDDQFSVERPDGSNFTLKIRSTKLEDSAMYFCASGTISNQPQHFGDGTRLSIL.

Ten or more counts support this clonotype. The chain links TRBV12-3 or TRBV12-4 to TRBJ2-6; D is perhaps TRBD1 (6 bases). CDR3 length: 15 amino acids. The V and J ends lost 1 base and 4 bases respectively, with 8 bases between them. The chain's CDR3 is CASSLGGPGANVLTF. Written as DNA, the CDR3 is TGTGCCAGCAGTTTAGGGGGGCCCGGGGCCAACGTCCTGACTTTC.

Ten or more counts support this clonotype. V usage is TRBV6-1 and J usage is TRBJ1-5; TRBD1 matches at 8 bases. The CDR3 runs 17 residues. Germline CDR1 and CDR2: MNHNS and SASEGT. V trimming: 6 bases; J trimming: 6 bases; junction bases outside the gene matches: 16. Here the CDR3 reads CASRADTFTGGIQPQHF. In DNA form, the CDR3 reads TGTGCCAGCAGAGCGGACACCTTTACAGGGGGGATTCAGCCCCAGCATTTT.

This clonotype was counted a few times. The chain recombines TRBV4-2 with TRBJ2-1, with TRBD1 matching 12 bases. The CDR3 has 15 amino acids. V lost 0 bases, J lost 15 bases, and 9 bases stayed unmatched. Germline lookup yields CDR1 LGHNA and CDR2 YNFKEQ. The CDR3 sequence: CASSQEGTGGDMSFF. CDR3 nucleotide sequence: TGTGCCAGCAGCCAAGAGGGGACAGGGGGCGACATGTCGTTCTTC.

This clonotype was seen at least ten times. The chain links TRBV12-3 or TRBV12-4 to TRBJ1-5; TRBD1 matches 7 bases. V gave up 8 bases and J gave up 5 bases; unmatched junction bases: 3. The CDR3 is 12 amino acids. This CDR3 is CASLTGDQPQHF. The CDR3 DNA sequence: TGTGCCAGCCTTACAGGGGATCAGCCCCAGCATTTT.

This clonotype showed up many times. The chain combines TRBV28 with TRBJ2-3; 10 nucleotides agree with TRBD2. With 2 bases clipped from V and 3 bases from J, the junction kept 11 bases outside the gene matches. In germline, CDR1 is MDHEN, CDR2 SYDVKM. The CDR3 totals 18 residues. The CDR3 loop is CASSLPLLAGAPTDTQYF. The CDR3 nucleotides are TGTGCCAGCAGTTTACCCCTCCTAGCGGGAGCGCCAACAGATACGCAGTATTTT.

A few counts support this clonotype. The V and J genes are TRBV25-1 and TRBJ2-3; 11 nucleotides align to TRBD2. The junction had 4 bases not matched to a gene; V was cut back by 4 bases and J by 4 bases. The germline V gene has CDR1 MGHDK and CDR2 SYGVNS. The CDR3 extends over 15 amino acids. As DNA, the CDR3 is TGTGCCAGCAGTGCACTAGCGGGAGTCGCAGATACGCAGTATTTT. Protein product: CASSALAGVADTQYF.

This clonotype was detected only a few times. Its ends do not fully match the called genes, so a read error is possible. The CDR3 reads CASSLGGDRVHEQYF. In DNA, the CDR3 is TGTGCTAGCAGCTTAGGCGGGGACAGGGTCCACGAGCAGTACTTC. This chain joins TRBV7-7 and TRBJ2-7; 9 bases align to TRBD1. CDR1 and CDR2 (germline): SSHAT, FNYEAQ (reference sequence). The CDR3 is 15 residues long.

CDR3 sequence: CASSPIPGHDNSPLHF. For the CDR3, the DNA is TGTGCCAGCAGTCCTATCCCGGGACATGATAATTCACCCCTCCACTTT. V and J are TRBV27 and TRBJ1-6; weak D call: TRBD1 (6 bases). V was shortened by 5 bases and J by 5 bases, with 16 bases between the two germline ends. The CDR3 has 16 amino acids. Per the germline V gene, CDR1 is MNHEY and CDR2 is SMNVEV (reference sequence).

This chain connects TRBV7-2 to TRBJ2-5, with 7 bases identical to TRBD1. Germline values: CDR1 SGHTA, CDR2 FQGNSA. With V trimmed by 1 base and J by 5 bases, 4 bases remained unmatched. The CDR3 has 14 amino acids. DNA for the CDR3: TGTGCCAGCAGCTTAGTAACAGGGGTGGAGACCCAGTACTTC. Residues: CASSLVTGVETQYF.

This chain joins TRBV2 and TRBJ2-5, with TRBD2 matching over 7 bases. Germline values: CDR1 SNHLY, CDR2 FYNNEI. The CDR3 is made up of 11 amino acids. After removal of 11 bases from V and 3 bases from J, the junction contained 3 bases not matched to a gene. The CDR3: CADREEETQYF. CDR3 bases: TGTGCCGACCGGGAGGAAGAGACCCAGTACTTC.

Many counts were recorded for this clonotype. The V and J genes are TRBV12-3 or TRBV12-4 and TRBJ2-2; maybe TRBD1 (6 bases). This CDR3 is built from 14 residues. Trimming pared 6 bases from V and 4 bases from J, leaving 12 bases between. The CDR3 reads CASSTGLGTGELFF. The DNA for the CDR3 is TGTGCCAGCAGCACAGGGCTCGGCACCGGGGAGCTGTTTTTT.

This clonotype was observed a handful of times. CDR3 bases: TGCAGCGGCGACGGGGGGACCTATGGCTACACCTTC. Translated: CSGDGGTYGYTF. The chain is built from TRBV29-1 and TRBJ1-2, with a weak D call TRBD1 (5 bases). CDR1 SQVTM and CDR2 ANQGSEA come from the germline V gene. Trimming removed 7 bases from V and 4 bases from J, with 13 bases in between. This CDR3 has 12 amino acids.

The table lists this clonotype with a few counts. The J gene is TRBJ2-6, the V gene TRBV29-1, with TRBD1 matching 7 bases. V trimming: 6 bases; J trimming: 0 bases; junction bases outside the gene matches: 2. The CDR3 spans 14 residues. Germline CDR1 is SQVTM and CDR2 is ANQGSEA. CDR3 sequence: CSVNRGSGANVLTF. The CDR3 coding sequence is TGCAGCGTCAACAGGGGCTCTGGGGCCAACGTCCTGACTTTC.

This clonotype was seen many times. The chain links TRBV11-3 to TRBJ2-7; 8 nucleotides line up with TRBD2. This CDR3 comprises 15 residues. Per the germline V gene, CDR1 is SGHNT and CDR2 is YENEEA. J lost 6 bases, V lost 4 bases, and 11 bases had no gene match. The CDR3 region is CASSWSGSGAGEQYF. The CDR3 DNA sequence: TGTGCCAGCAGCTGGAGCGGGAGTGGAGCTGGCGAGCAGTACTTC. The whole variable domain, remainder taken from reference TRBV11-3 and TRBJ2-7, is EAGVVQSPRYKIIEKKQPVAFWCNPISGHNTLYWYLQNLGQGPELLIRYENEEAVDDSQLPKDRFSAERLKGVDSTLKIQPAELGDSAVYLCASSWSGSGAGEQYFGPGTRLTVT.

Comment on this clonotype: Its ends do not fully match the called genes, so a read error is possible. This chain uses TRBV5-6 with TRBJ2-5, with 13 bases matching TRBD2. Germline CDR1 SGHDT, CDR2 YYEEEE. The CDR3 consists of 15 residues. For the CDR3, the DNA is TGTGCCAGCACCTTGAGACTAGCGGGAGGTGAGACCCAGTACTTC. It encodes CASTLRLAGGETQYF.

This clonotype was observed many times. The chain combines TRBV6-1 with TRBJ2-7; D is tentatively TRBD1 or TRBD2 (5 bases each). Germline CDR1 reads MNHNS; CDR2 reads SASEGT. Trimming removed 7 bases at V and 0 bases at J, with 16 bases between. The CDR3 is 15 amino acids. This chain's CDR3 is CASIPQRGTSYEQYF. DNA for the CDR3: TGTGCCAGCATCCCTCAGAGGGGAACCTCCTACGAGCAGTACTTC.

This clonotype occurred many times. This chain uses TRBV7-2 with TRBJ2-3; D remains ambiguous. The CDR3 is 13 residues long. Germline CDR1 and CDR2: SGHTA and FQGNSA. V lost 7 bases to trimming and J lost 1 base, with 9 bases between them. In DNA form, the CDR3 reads TGTGCCAGCATCATGTGGGGCACAGATACGCAGTATTTT. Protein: CASIMWGTDTQYF.

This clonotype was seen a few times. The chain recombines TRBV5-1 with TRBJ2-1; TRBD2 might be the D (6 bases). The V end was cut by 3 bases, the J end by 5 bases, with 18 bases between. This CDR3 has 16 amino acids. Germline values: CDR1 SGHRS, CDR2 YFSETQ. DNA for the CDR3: TGCGCCAGCAGCTCAAGAAGCGGGCGAACTAACAATGAGCAGTTCTTC. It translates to CASSSRSGRTNNEQFF.

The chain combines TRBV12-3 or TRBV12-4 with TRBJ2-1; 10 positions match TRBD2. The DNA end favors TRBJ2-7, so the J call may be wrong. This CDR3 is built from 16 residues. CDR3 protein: CASSLLAGVRYNEQYF. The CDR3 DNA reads TGTGCCAGCAGTTTGCTAGCGGGAGTACGATACAATGAGCAGTACTTC.

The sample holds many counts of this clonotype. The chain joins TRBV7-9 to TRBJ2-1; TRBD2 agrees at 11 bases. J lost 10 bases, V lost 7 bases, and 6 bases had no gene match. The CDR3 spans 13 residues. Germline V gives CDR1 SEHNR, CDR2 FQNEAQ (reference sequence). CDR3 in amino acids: CASKLAGDGEQFF. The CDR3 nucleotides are TGTGCCAGCAAACTAGCGGGAGATGGCGAGCAGTTCTTC.

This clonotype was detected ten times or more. Here the CDR3 reads CSASTGTVYGYTF. The CDR3 DNA follows: TGCAGTGCTAGTACCGGGACAGTCTATGGCTACACCTTC. The rearrangement links TRBV20-1 to TRBJ1-2; the match to TRBD1 covers 7 bases. Germline V gene data show CDR1 as DFQATT and CDR2 as SNEGSKA (reference sequence). Germline trimming cut 3 bases from V and 4 bases from J; bases unmatched to any gene: 5. This CDR3 has 13 residues.

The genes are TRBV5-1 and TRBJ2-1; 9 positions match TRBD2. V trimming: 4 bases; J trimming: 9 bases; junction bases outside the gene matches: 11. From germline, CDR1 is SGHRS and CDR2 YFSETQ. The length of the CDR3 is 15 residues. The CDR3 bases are TGCGCCAGCAGCGTGCGGGAGGGCCCCCAAGGTGAGCAGTTCTTC. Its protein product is CASSVREGPQGEQFF.

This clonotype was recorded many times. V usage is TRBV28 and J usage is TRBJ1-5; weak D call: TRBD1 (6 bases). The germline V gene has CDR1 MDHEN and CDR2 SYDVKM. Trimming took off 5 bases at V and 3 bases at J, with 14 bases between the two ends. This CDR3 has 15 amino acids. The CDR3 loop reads CASSTQGSFNQPQHF. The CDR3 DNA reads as TGTGCCAGCAGTACTCAGGGGAGCTTCAATCAGCCCCAGCATTTT.

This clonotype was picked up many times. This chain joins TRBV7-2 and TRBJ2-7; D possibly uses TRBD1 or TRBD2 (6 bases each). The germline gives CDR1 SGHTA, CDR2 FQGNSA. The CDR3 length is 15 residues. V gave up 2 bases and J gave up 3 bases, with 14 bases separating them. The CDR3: CASSLMDGGGYEQYF. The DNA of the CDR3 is TGTGCCAGCAGCTTAATGGACGGAGGGGGCTACGAGCAGTACTTC. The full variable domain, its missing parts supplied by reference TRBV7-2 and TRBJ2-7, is GAGVSQSPSNKVTEKGKDVELRCDPISGHTALYWYRQSLGQGLEFLIYFQGNSAPDKSGLPSDRFSAERTGGSVSTLTIQRTQQEDSAVYLCASSLMDGGGYEQYFGPGTRLTVT.

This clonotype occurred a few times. CDR3 DNA sequence: TGTGCCAGCAGCACCCGACGGCCCTTCTCTGGAAACACCATATATTTT. Protein: CASSTRRPFSGNTIYF. The chain has TRBV7-2 and TRBJ1-3; D is undetermined. V lost 5 bases to trimming and J lost 0 bases, with 14 bases between them. The CDR3 is 16 residues long. Germline CDR1 SGHTA, CDR2 FQGNSA.

The CDR3 coding sequence is TGCGCCAGTAGACCGATTAGCGGGCCTACTAGCACAGATACGCAGTATTTT. It codes for CASRPISGPTSTDTQYF. The genes are TRBV5-1 and TRBJ2-3, with 7 bases aligning to TRBD2. Per germline, CDR1 SGHRS and CDR2 YFSETQ. J gave up 0 bases and V 8 bases, and 15 bases lay outside the gene matches. The CDR3 is 17 amino acids. The variable domain in full, with the rest retrieved from reference TRBV5-1 and TRBJ2-3, is KAGVTQTPRYLIKTRGQQVTLSCSPISGHRSVSWYQQTPGQGLQFLFEYFSETQRNKGNFPGRFSGRQFSNSRSEMNVSTLELGDSALYLCASRPISGPTSTDTQYFGPGTRLTVL.

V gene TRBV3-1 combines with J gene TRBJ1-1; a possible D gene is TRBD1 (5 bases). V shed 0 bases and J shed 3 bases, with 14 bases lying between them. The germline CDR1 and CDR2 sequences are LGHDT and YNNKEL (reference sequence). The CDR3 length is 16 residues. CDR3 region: CASSQDPGRGYTEAFF. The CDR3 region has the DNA TGTGCCAGCAGCCAAGATCCGGGACGGGGGTACACTGAAGCTTTCTTT.

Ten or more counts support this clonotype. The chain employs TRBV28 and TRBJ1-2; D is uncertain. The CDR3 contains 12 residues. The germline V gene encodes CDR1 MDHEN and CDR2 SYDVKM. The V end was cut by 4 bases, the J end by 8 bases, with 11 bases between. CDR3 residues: CASSSRMNGYTF. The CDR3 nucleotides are TGTGCCAGCAGTTCCCGCATGAACGGCTACACCTTC.